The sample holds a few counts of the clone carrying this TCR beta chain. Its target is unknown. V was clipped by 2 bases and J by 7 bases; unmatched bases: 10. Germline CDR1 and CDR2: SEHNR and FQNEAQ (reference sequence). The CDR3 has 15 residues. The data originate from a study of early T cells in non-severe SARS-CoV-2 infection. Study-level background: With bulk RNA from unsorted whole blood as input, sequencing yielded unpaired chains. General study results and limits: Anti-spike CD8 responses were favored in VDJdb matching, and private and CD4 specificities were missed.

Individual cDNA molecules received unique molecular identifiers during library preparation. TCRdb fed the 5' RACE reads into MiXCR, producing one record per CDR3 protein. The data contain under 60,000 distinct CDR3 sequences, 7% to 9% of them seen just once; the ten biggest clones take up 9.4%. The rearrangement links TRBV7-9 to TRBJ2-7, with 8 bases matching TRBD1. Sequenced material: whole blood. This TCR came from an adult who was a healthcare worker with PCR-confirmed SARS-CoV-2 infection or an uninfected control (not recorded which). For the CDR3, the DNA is TGTGCCAGCAGCTTACCCTCGGACAGGGTACAAGAGCAGTACTTC. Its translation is CASSLPSDRVQEQYF.